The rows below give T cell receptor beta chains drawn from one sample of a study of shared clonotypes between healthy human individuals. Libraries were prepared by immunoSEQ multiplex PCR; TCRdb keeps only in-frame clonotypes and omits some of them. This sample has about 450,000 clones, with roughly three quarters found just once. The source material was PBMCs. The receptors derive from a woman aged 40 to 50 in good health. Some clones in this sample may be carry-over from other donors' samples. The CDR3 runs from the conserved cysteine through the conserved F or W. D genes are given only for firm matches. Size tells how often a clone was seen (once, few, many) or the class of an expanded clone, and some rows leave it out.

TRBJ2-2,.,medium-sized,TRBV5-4,CASSFSRANTGELFF,TGTGCCAGCAGCTTTTCCAGAGCGAACACCGGGGAGCTGTTTTTT
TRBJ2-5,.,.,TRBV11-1,CASSLIKGGIKTQYF,TGTGCCAGCAGCTTAATTAAGGGCGGGATAAAGACCCAGTACTTC
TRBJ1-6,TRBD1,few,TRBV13,CASRSGTGINSPLHF,TGTGCCAGCAGATCGGGGACAGGGATTAATTCACCCCTCCACTTT
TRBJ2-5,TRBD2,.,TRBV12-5,CASAKGLAGGWETQYF,TGTGCTAGTGCTAAAGGACTAGCGGGAGGGTGGGAGACCCAGTACTTC
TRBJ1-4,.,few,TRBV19,CASSSVGFSLGKLFF,TGTGCCAGTAGTAGTGTCGGCTTCTCTCTTGGAAAACTGTTTTTT
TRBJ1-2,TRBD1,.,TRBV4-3,CASSQLNRGLRGYTF,TGCGCCAGCAGCCAACTTAACAGGGGTCTGCGTGGCTACACCTTC
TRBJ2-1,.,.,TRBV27,CASSLAGLREQFF,TGTGCCAGCAGTTTGGCAGGGTTAAGGGAGCAGTTCTTC
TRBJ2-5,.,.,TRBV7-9,CASSRGMVRGRFEETQYF,TGTGCCAGCAGCCGAGGGATGGTCAGGGGGAGGTTTGAAGAGACCCAGTACTTC
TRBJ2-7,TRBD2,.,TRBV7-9,CASSLRTSGNLYEQYF,TGTGCCAGCAGCTTACGGACTAGCGGGAACCTCTACGAGCAGTACTTC
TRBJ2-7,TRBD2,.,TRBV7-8,CASSLRSGGPSGEQYF,TGTGCCAGCAGCTTAAGGTCGGGAGGGCCCTCGGGCGAGCAGTACTTC
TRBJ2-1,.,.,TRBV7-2,CASSLGGAGSYNEQFF,TGTGCCAGCAGCTTAGGAGGGGCGGGGTCCTACAATGAGCAGTTCTTC
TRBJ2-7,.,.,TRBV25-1,CASSGGGEQYF,TGTGCCAGCAGTGGTGGGGGGGAGCAGTACTTC
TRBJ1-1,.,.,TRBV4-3,CASSQGGDNTEAFF,TGCGCCAGCAGCCAAGGTGGGGATAACACTGAAGCTTTCTTT
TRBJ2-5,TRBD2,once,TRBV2,CASTTRGGATQETQYF,TGTGCCAGCACTACACGGGGGGGGGCGACCCAAGAGACCCAGTACTTC
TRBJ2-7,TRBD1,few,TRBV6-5,CASSTYRGGSYEQYF,TGTGCCAGCAGTACCTACAGGGGTGGGTCCTACGAGCAGTACTTC
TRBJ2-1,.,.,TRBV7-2,CASSPRAYNEQFF,TGTGCCAGCAGCCCACGGGCTTACAATGAGCAGTTCTTC
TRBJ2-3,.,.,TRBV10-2,CASSGSDTQYF,TGCGCCAGCAGTGGTTCAGATACGCAGTATTTT
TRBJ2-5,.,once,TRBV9,CASSVASIGLGGETQYF,TGTGCCAGCAGCGTAGCGAGCATAGGACTCGGCGGAGAGACCCAGTACTTC
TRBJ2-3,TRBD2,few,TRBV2,CASNKREGRADTQYF,TGTGCCAGCAATAAGCGGGAGGGCCGAGCAGATACGCAGTATTTT
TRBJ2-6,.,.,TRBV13,CASSSTGLPGANVLTF,TGTGCCAGCAGCTCGACAGGTTTACCTGGGGCCAACGTCCTGACTTTC
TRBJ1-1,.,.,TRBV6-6,CASSYGTGNTEAFF,TGTGCCAGCAGTTACGGAACGGGCAACACTGAAGCTTTCTTT
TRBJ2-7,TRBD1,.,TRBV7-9,CASSFGNRGSYEQYF,TGTGCCAGCAGCTTCGGCAACAGGGGCTCCTACGAGCAGTACTTC
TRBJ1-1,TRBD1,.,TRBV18,CASSPNQRQGRRGTEAFF,TGTGCCAGCTCACCAAACCAGCGACAGGGACGTAGAGGCACTGAAGCTTTCTTT
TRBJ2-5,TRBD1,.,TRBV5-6,CASSPGTGRQETQYF,TGTGCCAGCAGCCCTGGGACAGGGAGGCAAGAGACCCAGTACTTC
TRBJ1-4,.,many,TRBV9,CASSAGGANEKLFF,TGTGCCAGCAGCGCGGGGGGAGCTAATGAAAAACTGTTTTTT
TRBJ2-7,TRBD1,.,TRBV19,CASSVTGQIDYEQYF,TGTGCCAGTAGTGTTACGGGACAGATCGACTACGAGCAGTACTTC